This is a list of T cell receptor beta chains from one sample in a study of blood T cell repertoires in COVID-19. Sequenced by immunoSEQ multiplex PCR; TCRdb stores in-frame clones only, minus some. The sample contains 150,000 to 200,000 clones, approximately 90% of which appear only once. Sequenced: peripheral blood. The receptors were gathered from a woman aged 45-60 years with acute or convalescent COVID-19. Both conserved end residues are part of each CDR3. The D gene is left open where the match is weak. Clone size appears in some rows only: once, few, many, or a class for an expanded clone.

d_call clone_size j_call v_call cdr3_aa cdr3_nt
NA NA TRBJ1-2 TRBV7-2 CASSPTQGTFHGYTF TGTGCCAGCAGCCCCACGCAGGGAACCTTTCATGGCTACACCTTC
NA NA TRBJ2-1 TRBV6-6 CASSRPRNEQFF TGTGCCAGCAGCCGACCTCGGAATGAGCAGTTCTTC
TRBD1 NA TRBJ2-2 TRBV9 CASSQSRTGANVGELFF TGTGCCAGCAGCCAGTCCCGGACAGGGGCGAATGTCGGGGAGCTGTTTTTT
TRBD1 NA TRBJ1-2 TRBV27 CASSFLQSPGQGTNGYTF TGTGCCAGCAGTTTTCTCCAGTCTCCGGGACAGGGGACCAATGGCTACACCTTC
NA once TRBJ2-7 TRBV5-6 CASSLGTQFYEQYF TGTGCCAGCAGCTTGGGAACCCAGTTCTACGAGCAGTACTTC
TRBD1 NA TRBJ2-7 TRBV7-6 CASSPGDRYYEQYF TGTGCCAGCAGCCCCGGGGACAGATACTACGAGCAGTACTTC
TRBD2 NA TRBJ2-7 TRBV10-3 CAINSLAGAGYEQYF TGTGCCATCAACTCACTAGCGGGAGCCGGGTACGAGCAGTACTTC
TRBD2 NA TRBJ2-7 TRBV27 CASRFRMRGGPYEQYF TGTGCCAGCAGATTTAGGATGCGGGGGGGACCCTACGAGCAGTACTTC
TRBD1 NA TRBJ1-2 TRBV10-3 CAISGPGRGQNGYTF TGTGCCATCAGTGGGCCCGGCAGGGGGCAAAATGGCTACACCTTC
TRBD2 NA TRBJ2-3 TRBV2 CASSVREAVDTQYF TGTGCCAGCAGTGTGCGGGAGGCCGTAGATACGCAGTATTTT
NA NA TRBJ1-2 TRBV5-4 CASSLADGGLGQRYTF TGTGCCAGCAGCTTGGCCGATGGTGGGTTAGGACAACGCTACACCTTC
NA NA TRBJ2-1 TRBV30 CAWGPGHPSYNEQFF TGTGCCTGGGGTCCGGGACATCCCTCCTACAATGAGCAGTTCTTC
TRBD1 once TRBJ1-4 TRBV29-1 CSATGLGEEKLFF TGCAGCGCGACAGGGCTGGGGGAGGAAAAACTGTTTTTT
TRBD1 NA TRBJ1-1 TRBV6-2/TRBV6-3 CASSYNRYRGMNTEAFF TGTGCCAGCAGTTACAATAGGTACAGGGGTATGAACACTGAAGCTTTCTTT
TRBD2 NA TRBJ2-1 TRBV19 CASKRGLAGHNEQFF TGTGCCAGTAAACGAGGACTAGCGGGGCACAATGAGCAGTTCTTC
TRBD1 NA TRBJ2-5 TRBV19 CASSTGGAETQYF TGTGCCAGTAGTACAGGGGGCGCAGAGACCCAGTACTTC
NA NA TRBJ1-1 TRBV2 CASWGGEFGTEAFF TGTGCCAGCTGGGGAGGGGAATTTGGGACTGAAGCTTTCTTT
NA NA TRBJ2-2 TRBV7-9 CASSLVSNTGELFF TGTGCCAGCAGCTTAGTGTCTAACACCGGGGAGCTGTTTTTT
TRBD2 NA TRBJ2-5 TRBV11-2 CASSSLAGVGLGETQYF TGTGCCAGCAGCTCCTTAGCGGGAGTGGGCTTAGGAGAGACCCAGTACTTC
TRBD1 NA TRBJ2-3 TRBV10-3 CAISDRQGAGNTQYF TGTGCCATCAGTGATAGACAGGGGGCCGGGAATACGCAGTATTTT
NA NA TRBJ2-7 TRBV7-2 CASSLGQVRSYEQYF TGTGCCAGCAGCTTAGGACAGGTCCGCTCCTACGAGCAGTACTTC
TRBD1 NA TRBJ1-2 TRBV28 CASRPNRGKGYGYTF TGTGCCAGCAGGCCAAACAGGGGAAAGGGCTATGGCTACACCTTC
TRBD1 NA TRBJ2-7 TRBV19 CASSIIQSGDRDEQYF TGTGCCAGTAGTATTATACAGAGTGGGGACAGGGACGAGCAGTACTTC
NA NA TRBJ1-1 TRBV13 CASRHSTGHTEAFF TGTGCCAGCCGCCATTCAACAGGGCACACTGAAGCTTTCTTT
TRBD1 NA TRBJ2-5 TRBV11-2 CASTQGRGQGGETQYF TGTGCCAGCACCCAGGGGCGTGGACAGGGGGGAGAGACCCAGTACTTC
TRBD2 NA TRBJ2-7 TRBV27 CASSLAPGGDYEQYF TGTGCCAGCAGTTTAGCCCCGGGAGGTGATTACGAGCAGTACTTC
TRBD2 NA TRBJ2-3 TRBV7-2 CASSLVAGAADTQYF TGTGCCAGCAGCTTAGTGGCGGGAGCGGCAGATACGCAGTATTTT
NA few TRBJ2-2 TRBV10-1 CASEDNTGELFF TGCGCCAGCGAGGATAACACCGGGGAGCTGTTTTTT
NA NA TRBJ2-3 TRBV5-1 CASSSQSFTDTQYF TGCGCCAGCAGCTCACAGAGTTTCACAGATACGCAGTATTTT
NA few TRBJ1-2 TRBV10-3 CAISESSSGVSNYGYTF TGTGCCATCAGTGAGTCAAGCTCAGGGGTGTCGAACTATGGCTACACCTTC
NA NA TRBJ1-2 TRBV19 CASSIMGGGLALNGYTF TGTGCCAGTAGTATAATGGGGGGGGGCCTCGCACTTAATGGCTACACCTTC
NA NA TRBJ1-2 TRBV18 CASSPRRTDNYGYTF TGTGCCAGCTCGCCCCGCAGGACTGATAACTATGGCTACACCTTC
NA NA TRBJ2-1 TRBV19 CASSIPGSYNEQFF TGTGCCAGTAGTATCCCAGGGTCGTACAATGAGCAGTTCTTC
NA NA TRBJ2-5 TRBV10-2 CASSVSRLPLETQYF TGCGCCAGCAGTGTATCCAGGCTTCCCCTAGAGACCCAGTACTTC
NA NA TRBJ1-3 TRBV29-1 CSVRTESSGNTIYF TGCAGCGTCCGGACAGAGAGCTCTGGAAACACCATATATTTT
NA NA TRBJ2-5 TRBV11-2 CASSFQAARETQYF TGTGCCAGCAGCTTCCAGGCCGCAAGGGAGACCCAGTACTTC
TRBD1 NA TRBJ2-5 TRBV29-1 CSSGGLWQETQYF TGCAGCTCAGGGGGCTTATGGCAAGAGACCCAGTACTTC
TRBD1 NA TRBJ2-7 TRBV20-1 CSASAPGQGSYEQYF TGCAGTGCGAGTGCCCCGGGACAGGGTTCCTACGAGCAGTACTTC
TRBD1 NA TRBJ1-2 TRBV4-3 CASSQDWDRGYGYTF TGCGCCAGCAGCCAAGATTGGGACAGGGGTTATGGCTACACCTTC
TRBD1 NA TRBJ2-7 TRBV6-5 CASSLGTGGTYEQYF TGTGCCAGCAGTCTCGGGACAGGAGGAACCTACGAGCAGTACTTC
TRBD1 NA TRBJ2-5 TRBV18 CASSPNRGASEETQYF TGTGCCAGCTCACCCAACAGGGGAGCGTCGGAGGAGACCCAGTACTTC
NA NA TRBJ2-3 TRBV9 CASSAPGGTQYF TGTGCCAGCAGCGCCCCCGGGGGTACGCAGTATTTT
NA NA TRBJ1-6 TRBV30 CAWSLGPAPLHF TGTGCCTGGAGTTTGGGGCCGGCACCCCTCCACTTT
TRBD1 NA TRBJ2-1 TRBV19 CASTYDRGSYNEQFF TGTGCCAGTACCTATGACAGGGGTTCCTACAATGAGCAGTTCTTC
NA NA TRBJ1-1 TRBV5-4 CASSLGTANTEAFF TGTGCCAGCAGCTTGGGGACAGCGAACACTGAAGCTTTCTTT
TRBD1 few TRBJ1-1 TRBV30 CAWRADRGNTEAFF TGTGCCTGGAGAGCGGACAGGGGGAACACTGAAGCTTTCTTT
NA NA TRBJ1-5 TRBV5-8 CASSLYAGYSNQPQHF TGTGCCAGCAGCTTGTACGCGGGGTATAGCAATCAGCCCCAGCATTTT
NA NA TRBJ1-2 TRBV27 CASKPEVNYGYTF TGTGCCAGCAAACCAGAGGTGAACTATGGCTACACCTTC
NA NA TRBJ1-2 TRBV7-9 CASSTEAGGYTF TGTGCCAGCAGCACCGAGGCGGGTGGCTACACCTTC
TRBD2 NA TRBJ2-1 TRBV5-4 CASSSLAGISYNEQFF TGTGCCAGCAGCTCCCTAGCGGGAATCTCCTACAATGAGCAGTTCTTC
NA once TRBJ1-4 TRBV11-2 CASSLGTLNEKLFF TGTGCCAGCAGCCTCGGGACACTCAATGAAAAACTGTTTTTT
NA NA TRBJ1-1 TRBV3-1/TRBV3-2 CASSQDGQVRNTEAFF TGTGCCAGCAGCCAAGATGGGCAGGTTCGGAACACTGAAGCTTTCTTT
NA NA TRBJ1-2 TRBV19 CASSYRDLGYGYTF TGTGCCAGTAGTTACAGGGACCTTGGCTATGGCTACACCTTC
NA NA TRBJ1-6 TRBV25-1 CASSGGPLYNSPLHF TGTGCCAGCAGTGGAGGGCCCCTATATAATTCACCCCTCCACTTT